This T cell receptor beta chain emerged from a study of CD8 T cell repertoires and HIV-1 epitope variants. Study-wide context: T cells were stimulated with Twenty-five Gag and Nef peptides separately. Separate from the cultures, 1M uncultured T cells served as baseline.

The ends were cut back, 5 bases at V and 3 bases at J, with 7 bases in the middle. Germline values: CDR1 DFQATT, CDR2 SNEGSKA (reference sequence). CDR3 length equals 11 residues. Repertoires were generated with immunoSEQ multiplex PCR, while TCRdb's copy carries only in-frame clones and drops some. The sample consists of 5,500 to 7,000 clones, 65% of them appearing once. A remark on this clone: What it recognizes is unknown.

The TCR originated in a male donor with HIV. The genes are TRBV20-1 and TRBJ1-1; D not resolved. The sequencing input was cultured CD8+ T cells derived from PBMCs. The CDR3 DNA is TGCAGTGCTCGAGCCCACACTGAAGCTTTCTTT. Amino acids: CSARAHTEAFF.